Below are 32 T cell receptor beta chains sequenced from a single sample in a study of spatial heterogeneity in lung cancer. Each CDR3 protein is one row after TCRdb ran MiXCR on the 5' RACE reads. The sample records tens of thousands of distinct CDR3 sequences, approximately 18% being singletons. Time point noted: sample taken at primary tumor resection. The sequenced material consisted of unsorted whole RNA from tumor, nontumor lung or frozen PBMC. Sequenced here: PBMCs, sampled at surgery. The receptors shown here come from a male donor with early-stage non-small cell lung cancer.

The chain employs TRBV27 and TRBJ2-1; D possibly corresponds to TRBD1 (5 bases). The germline V gene encodes CDR1 MNHEY and CDR2 SMNVEV (reference sequence). Trimming removed 2 bases from V and 3 bases from J, with 8 bases in between. This CDR3 has 14 amino acids. The CDR3 is CASSLRGLYNEQFF. DNA of the CDR3: TGTGCCAGCAGTTTAAGGGGCCTCTACAATGAGCAGTTCTTC.

This clonotype showed up just a few times. V usage is TRBV9 and J usage is TRBJ2-2; the D call may be TRBD1 or TRBD2 (5 bases each). Germline CDR1 and CDR2: SGDLS and YYNGEE. Trimming cost V 0 bases and J 5 bases, with 11 bases left between them. The CDR3 sequence is 15 residues long. In nucleotides, the CDR3 is TGTGCCAGCAGCGTAGATCCGGGGCTAACCGGGGAGCTGTTTTTT. This encodes CASSVDPGLTGELFF.

This clonotype was counted between two and nine times. The genes are TRBV9 and TRBJ2-3; tentatively, D is TRBD2 (7 bases). CDR1 SGDLS and CDR2 YYNGEE come from the germline V gene. This CDR3 has 14 amino acids. Trimming stripped 7 bases from V and 2 bases from J, with 14 bases between. The CDR3 loop is CASRRGAYTDTQYF. CDR3 coding DNA: TGTGCCAGCCGTCGGGGGGCTTACACAGATACGCAGTATTTT.

The table lists this clonotype with a few counts. J is TRBJ2-3 and V is TRBV10-3; no definite D call. The CDR3 loop spans 13 amino acids. V was cut by 1 base and J by 4 bases, with 6 bases left in between. Germline V gene lookup returns CDR1 ENHRY and CDR2 SYGVKD. The CDR3 DNA reads as TGTGCCATCAGTGAGTTGGTCGCAGATACGCAGTATTTT. Protein product: CAISELVADTQYF.

This clonotype was observed a handful of times. The chain links TRBV10-3 to TRBJ2-5; unclear D gene. Germline V gene sequence: CDR1 ENHRY, CDR2 SYGVKD. This CDR3 spans 13 amino acids. Trimming cost V 3 bases and J 0 bases, with 5 bases left between them. The CDR3: CAISEVYQETQYF. In DNA, the CDR3 is TGTGCCATCAGTGAAGTGTACCAAGAGACCCAGTACTTC.

The chain employs TRBV4-1 and TRBJ2-1, with 9 bases matching TRBD1. Trimming at V came to 6 bases and at J to 10 bases, leaving 13 bases not matched to a gene. The CDR3 spans 15 residues. Germline values: CDR1 MGHRA, CDR2 YSYEKL. The CDR3 DNA sequence: TGCGCCAGCAGGCCCGGGACAGGGCTTTCTTGGGAGCAGTTCTTC. Amino acids: CASRPGTGLSWEQFF.

The CDR3 loop is CASRLGEGEYGYTF. The DNA of the CDR3 is TGTGCCTCCCGCCTGGGGGAGGGAGAGTATGGCTACACCTTC. The V gene is TRBV6-2 or TRBV6-3, the J gene TRBJ1-2; maybe TRBD1 (5 bases). Germline loops: CDR1 MNHEY, CDR2 SVGEGT. Deletions cut 11 bases from V and 5 bases from J, with 21 bases between. The length of the CDR3 is 14 residues.

The chain couples TRBV25-1 to TRBJ2-2; 16 bases line up with TRBD2. After removal of 4 bases from V and 3 bases from J, the junction contained 8 bases not matched to a gene. Germline CDR1 reads MGHDK; CDR2 reads SYGVNS. The CDR3 has 19 amino acids. Here the CDR3 reads CASSAHTGLAGGHTGELFF. CDR3 DNA sequence: TGTGCCAGCAGTGCTCACACGGGACTAGCGGGGGGGCACACCGGGGAGCTGTTTTTT.

As to this clonotype: A single base separates this from a much larger clone, so it may be a read error. The chain is built from TRBV7-9 and TRBJ1-6, with D uncertain. This CDR3 comprises 14 residues. Germline CDR1 reads SEHNR; CDR2 reads FQNEAQ (reference sequence). The CDR3 coding sequence is TGTGCCAGCAGCCCGACACTGGCGGATTCACACCTCCACTTT. It yields the protein CASSPTLADSHLHF.

In its sample, this clonotype was seen many times. J is TRBJ2-1 and V is TRBV25-1; D unclear. This CDR3 spans 16 amino acids. CDR1 MGHDK and CDR2 SYGVNS come from the germline V gene. Between the trimmed V and J ends, which lost 10 bases and 0 bases, there was a span of 19 bases. This CDR3 is CATVSLDGSSYNEQFF. The CDR3 DNA sequence: TGTGCCACCGTGTCCCTAGACGGAAGCTCCTACAATGAGCAGTTCTTC.

In its sample, this clonotype was seen a few times. The chain is built from TRBV11-1 and TRBJ2-2; 9 bases match TRBD2. Germline lookup yields CDR1 SGHAT and CDR2 FQDESV (reference sequence). The J segment lost 5 bases and the V segment lost 2 bases, leaving 12 bases of the junction unmatched. The CDR3 length is 18 residues. The CDR3 DNA reads as TGTGCCAGCAGCTTAAGTCCTAGCGGGACCTCTTGGACCGGGGAGCTGTTTTTT. Residues: CASSLSPSGTSWTGELFF.

The chain employs TRBV9 and TRBJ2-5; the match to TRBD2 covers 14 bases. The V segment lost 4 bases and the J segment 5 bases; nucleotides outside the gene matches: 7. CDR3 length: 16 amino acids. CDR1 is SGDLS and CDR2 is YYNGEE in the germline V gene. The CDR3 reads CASSPTSGGALETQYF. The CDR3 DNA reads as TGTGCCAGCAGCCCGACTAGCGGGGGGGCCCTGGAGACCCAGTACTTC.

This clonotype showed up just a few times. As DNA, the CDR3 is TGCGCCAGCAGCCCAACTGCCGGGACTAGCGGGTACAATGAGCAGTTCTTC. Amino acids: CASSPTAGTSGYNEQFF. The V and J genes are TRBV5-1 and TRBJ2-1; 12 positions match TRBD2. CDR3 length: 17 residues. The trim removed 4 bases at V and 4 bases at J, leaving 9 bases unmatched. Germline CDR1 SGHRS, CDR2 YFSETQ.

V and J are TRBV19 and TRBJ1-6; 8 bases align to TRBD1. CDR1 is LNHDA and CDR2 is SQIVND in the germline V gene (reference sequence). This CDR3 has 16 residues. V lost 9 bases, J lost 0 bases, and 7 bases stayed unmatched. The CDR3, as DNA: TGTGCCAGCAGGGGACAGGAGAGCTCCTATAATTCACCCCTCCACTTT. Amino acid sequence: CASRGQESSYNSPLHF.

The chain links TRBV18 to TRBJ1-1; TRBD1 matches 8 bases. The germline V gene has CDR1 KGHSH and CDR2 LQKENI. Trimming took 2 bases from V and 2 from J; bases not matched to a gene: 10. This CDR3 is built from 17 residues. The CDR3 sequence: CASSPRQGAGKNTEAFF. Written as DNA, the CDR3 is TGTGCCAGCTCACCAAGGCAGGGGGCTGGAAAAAACACTGAAGCTTTCTTT.

This clonotype occurred a few times. The chain employs TRBV7-9 and TRBJ2-3, with 7 positions matching TRBD1. J lost 5 bases, V lost 6 bases, and 11 bases had no gene match. The CDR3 totals 15 residues. From germline, CDR1 is SEHNR and CDR2 FQNEAQ (reference sequence). The CDR3: CASSSLGQAQDTQYF. The DNA of the CDR3 is TGTGCCAGCAGTTCACTCGGACAGGCCCAAGATACGCAGTATTTT.

CDR3 bases: TGCAGCGTTGAAGTGAGGGATAGGGAGGCTAGTACCGGGGAGCTGTTTTTT. Protein product: CSVEVRDREASTGELFF. The rearrangement uses TRBV29-1 and TRBJ2-2; weak D call: TRBD2 (6 bases). CDR3 length: 17 residues. Per germline, CDR1 SQVTM and CDR2 ANQGSEA. V was cut by 1 base and J by 5 bases, with 20 bases left in between.

There are a few counts of this clonotype. V is TRBV5-4 and J is TRBJ2-7; D possibly uses TRBD1 or TRBD2 (6 bases each). The V gene lost 2 bases and the J gene lost 6 bases, with 12 bases spanning the gap. The germline CDR1 and CDR2 sequences are SGHNT and YYREEE (reference sequence). The length of the CDR3 is 13 residues. CDR3 region: CASSFRGTGEQYF. The CDR3 DNA reads as TGTGCCAGCAGCTTTAGGGGGACTGGCGAGCAGTACTTC.

The chain has TRBV14 and TRBJ2-3; 8 nucleotides align to TRBD2. CDR3 size: 16 residues. V was clipped by 1 base and J by 0 bases; unmatched bases: 3. The germline gives CDR1 SGHDN, CDR2 FVKESK. The CDR3 loop reads CASSQVGGDSTDTQYF. The CDR3 DNA reads TGTGCCAGCAGCCAAGTCGGGGGGGATAGCACAGATACGCAGTATTTT. The variable domain in full, completed from reference TRBV14 and TRBJ2-3, reads EAGVTQFPSHSVIEKGQTVTLRCDPISGHDNLYWYRRVMGKEIKFLLHFVKESKQDESGMPNNRFLAERTGGTYSTLKVQPAELEDSGVYFCASSQVGGDSTDTQYFGPGTRLTVL.

This clonotype appeared a single time. The J gene is TRBJ1-4, the V gene TRBV7-9; D remains ambiguous. Germline CDR1 is SEHNR and CDR2 is FQNEAQ (reference sequence). Trimming stripped 1 base from V and 0 bases from J, with 6 bases between. This CDR3 has 15 amino acids. The CDR3 loop is CASSLGTATNEKLFF. The CDR3 nucleotides are TGTGCCAGCAGCTTAGGAACGGCAACTAATGAAAAACTGTTTTTT.

This clonotype was counted a few times. This chain links TRBV7-2 with TRBJ2-7; D ambiguous. V shed 5 bases and J shed 4 bases, with 21 bases lying between them. CDR1 is SGHTA and CDR2 is FQGNSA in the germline V gene. The CDR3 has 16 residues. Here the CDR3 DNA reads TGTGCCAGCAGCCGAGCCTGGACGGATATGTATTACGAGCAGTACTTC. Protein product: CASSRAWTDMYYEQYF.

CDR3 loop: CASSHPKTGSYGYTF. The CDR3 nucleotides read TGCGCCAGCAGTCACCCCAAGACAGGGAGCTATGGCTACACCTTC. V is TRBV4-1 and J is TRBJ1-2; 7 nucleotides match TRBD1. CDR1 is MGHRA and CDR2 is YSYEKL in the germline V gene. The CDR3 length is 15 residues. V gave up 6 bases and J gave up 4 bases; unmatched junction bases: 11.

The chain recombines TRBV27 with TRBJ2-5; D is unclear. Trimming pared 2 bases from V and 5 bases from J, leaving 12 bases between. This CDR3 comprises 14 residues. Germline V gene data show CDR1 as MNHEY and CDR2 as SMNVEV (reference sequence). CDR3 sequence: CASSLTPPPETQYF. CDR3 in DNA: TGTGCCAGCAGTTTAACCCCACCTCCCGAGACCCAGTACTTC.

This clonotype turned up a few times. This chain joins TRBV29-1 and TRBJ1-1, with 10 nucleotides matching TRBD1. The CDR3 is made up of 14 amino acids. CDR1 is SQVTM and CDR2 is ANQGSEA in the germline V gene. Unmatched junction bases numbered 8, after V lost 4 bases and J lost 6 bases. The DNA of the CDR3 is TGCAGCGTTGGAAATGACAGGGGGCGGCCTGAAGCTTTCTTT. This sequence encodes CSVGNDRGRPEAFF.

J is TRBJ2-7 and V is TRBV9; D may match TRBD1 or TRBD2 (5 bases each). The CDR3 runs to 14 residues. Germline V gives CDR1 SGDLS, CDR2 YYNGEE. V lost 4 bases, J lost 2 bases, and 13 bases lay in between. CDR3: CASSPEGRPYEQYF. The CDR3 bases are TGTGCCAGCAGCCCCGAGGGGCGGCCCTACGAGCAGTACTTC.

This clonotype was recorded at least ten times. V and J are TRBV7-6 and TRBJ2-2; D possibly corresponds to TRBD1 (6 bases). V was clipped by 2 bases and J by 6 bases, with 10 bases between them. This CDR3 region has 14 residues. Looked up from germline, CDR1 is SGHVS and CDR2 is FNYEAQ. CDR3 region: CASSLQGTAGELFF. The CDR3, as DNA: TGTGCCAGCAGCTTACAGGGGACGGCCGGGGAGCTGTTTTTT.

The chain employs TRBV2 and TRBJ1-1; 10 bases agree with TRBD1. V gave up 6 bases and J gave up 4 bases; unmatched junction bases: 2. The CDR3 is made up of 13 amino acids. From germline, CDR1 is SNHLY and CDR2 FYNNEI. The CDR3 loop is CASRDRGVTEAFF. CDR3 nucleotide sequence: TGTGCCAGCAGGGACAGGGGGGTCACTGAAGCTTTCTTT.

The rearrangement uses TRBV11-2 and TRBJ2-1; 11 bases are shared with TRBD2. CDR3 size: 15 residues. The ends lost 5 bases at V and 8 bases at J; junction bases unmatched: 8. The germline CDR1 and CDR2 sequences are SGHAT and FQNNGV. DNA for the CDR3: TGTGCCAGCAGCACCCTAGCGGGAGGAGTGGATGAGCAGTTCTTC. Protein sequence: CASSTLAGGVDEQFF.

Remarks on this clonotype: The junction differs from germline at one of its ends, possibly a read error. The CDR3 loop reads CASSFGQVSRF. Here the CDR3 DNA reads TGTGCCAGCAGTTTTGGACAGGTCTCGCGCTTT. This chain links TRBV12-3 or TRBV12-4 with TRBJ1-1, with 7 nucleotides matching TRBD1. The CDR3 contains 11 residues.

This clonotype was recorded a few times. The V and J genes are TRBV18 and TRBJ1-2, with D perhaps TRBD1 (6 bases). V lost 3 bases to trimming and J lost 0 bases, with 11 bases between them. The CDR3 spans 15 residues. Per the germline V gene, CDR1 is KGHSH and CDR2 is LQKENI. CDR3: CASSPSGTPNYGYTF. The CDR3 DNA sequence: TGTGCCAGCTCACCTTCCGGGACACCTAACTATGGCTACACCTTC.

The V call is TRBV5-6, the J call TRBJ1-1; TRBD1 agrees at 11 bases. The CDR3 runs 16 residues. The V gene end was trimmed by 3 bases and the J gene end by 5 bases; junction bases not matched to a gene: 9. Germline CDR1 reads SGHDT; CDR2 reads YYEEEE. CDR3 DNA: TGTGCCAGCAGCTACGAATACCGGGACAGGGGGACTGAAGCTTTCTTT. Translation: CASSYEYRDRGTEAFF.

On this clonotype itself: With a much larger clone just one base away, this may be a read error. This chain links TRBV5-1 with TRBJ2-3, with no clear D. The CDR3 is 13 residues long. In germline, CDR1 is SGHRS, CDR2 YFSETQ. The CDR3 loop is CASSSQSKDTQYF. CDR3 nucleotides: TGCGCCAGCAGCTCACAAAGCAAAGATACGCAGTATTTT.